A single sample is the source of the 23 T cell receptor beta chains below, sequenced in a study of technical replicates of blood from a handful of donors. Only in-frame clones appear in the TCRdb table, and some are missing; sequencing was by immunoSEQ multiplex PCR. The sample yields 74,000 or so clones, 80% to 95% seen once. What was sequenced was T cells isolated from PBMCs. The origin of the receptors is a human donor in good health.

CDR3 nucleotides: TGTGCCAGCAGAACCCAGGGACAGCCCCAGCATTTT. It is translated as CASRTQGQPQHF. This chain connects TRBV6-1 to TRBJ1-5; TRBD1 might be the D (5 bases). Germline V lookup: CDR1 MNHNS, CDR2 SASEGT. V lost 6 bases and J lost 7, with 10 bases in between. This CDR3 comprises 12 residues.

The rearrangement uses TRBV28 and TRBJ1-1; tentatively, D is TRBD1 (5 bases). The germline V gene encodes CDR1 MDHEN and CDR2 SYDVKM. The CDR3 covers 17 residues. Trimming removed 2 bases from V and 4 bases from J, with 20 bases in between. CDR3 protein: CASSLDGPSGASTEAFF. The CDR3 bases are TGTGCCAGCAGTTTAGACGGGCCTTCTGGGGCGAGCACTGAAGCTTTCTTT. The variable domain in full, with the rest retrieved from reference TRBV28 and TRBJ1-1, is DVKVTQSSRYLVKRTGEKVFLECVQDMDHENMFWYRQDPGLGLRLIYFSYDVKMKEKGDIPEGYSVSREKKERFSLILESASTNQTSMYLCASSLDGPSGASTEAFFGQGTRLTVV.

V usage is TRBV19 and J usage is TRBJ2-7; 8 positions agree with TRBD2. V gave up 4 bases and J gave up 6 bases; unmatched junction bases: 8. CDR3 length: 14 residues. Per germline, CDR1 LNHDA and CDR2 SQIVND (reference sequence). The CDR3 sequence is CASSTQRELTEQYF. For the CDR3, the DNA is TGTGCCAGTAGTACGCAGCGGGAGCTTACCGAGCAGTACTTC.

This clone has just one count. Here the CDR3 DNA reads TGTGCCAGCAGCCCGTTAGCGGGAGTCGGGGGTCGCGAGCAGTACTTC. Its translation: CASSPLAGVGGREQYF. J is TRBJ2-7 and V is TRBV7-2; 9 bases line up with TRBD2. Losses at the gene ends were 5 bases for V and 6 bases for J; bases not matched to a gene: 14. CDR3 size: 16 residues. Germline lookup yields CDR1 SGHTA and CDR2 FQGNSA. The whole variable domain, filled in from reference TRBV7-2 and TRBJ2-7, reads GAGVSQSPSNKVTEKGKDVELRCDPISGHTALYWYRQSLGQGLEFLIYFQGNSAPDKSGLPSDRFSAERTGGSVSTLTIQRTQQEDSAVYLCASSPLAGVGGREQYFGPGTRLTVT.

The chain combines TRBV7-6 with TRBJ2-3; no reliable D call. The CDR3 sequence is 14 residues long. With 4 bases removed from V and 2 bases from J, the gap between germline ends came to 10 bases. The germline V gene encodes CDR1 SGHVS and CDR2 FNYEAQ. The CDR3 is CASSSYRATDTQYF. As DNA, the CDR3 is TGTGCCAGCAGCTCCTATCGTGCCACAGATACGCAGTATTTT.

This chain uses TRBV5-1 with TRBJ2-3, with no clear D. Germline CDR1 and CDR2: SGHRS and YFSETQ. The V gene lost 1 base and the J gene lost 4 bases, with 7 bases spanning the gap. CDR3 length equals 13 residues. The CDR3 coding sequence is TGCGCCAGCAGCTTGCCCCTTTCAGATACGCAGTATTTT. Amino acids: CASSLPLSDTQYF.

The rearrangement joins TRBV15 to TRBJ2-3; TRBD2 agrees at 10 bases. The CDR3 runs 16 residues. Germline V gene data show CDR1 as LNHNV and CDR2 as YYDKDF (reference sequence). Losses at the gene ends were 0 bases for V and 4 bases for J; bases not matched to a gene: 4. The CDR3 coding sequence is TGTGCCACCAGCAGAGATCTAGCGGGAGCCGCAGATACGCAGTATTTT. Protein: CATSRDLAGAADTQYF.

V is TRBV19 and J is TRBJ2-3, with 11 positions matching TRBD2. Trimming removed 1 base from V and 4 bases from J; junction bases left unmatched: 13. This CDR3 has 19 amino acids. Germline V lookup: CDR1 LNHDA, CDR2 SQIVND (reference sequence). CDR3: CASSIAPLGSGRAPDTQYF. The CDR3, as DNA: TGTGCCAGTAGTATAGCGCCGCTAGGTAGCGGGAGGGCCCCAGATACGCAGTATTTT.

The rearrangement uses TRBV5-1 and TRBJ1-2; 10 bases align to TRBD1. The CDR3 contains 16 residues. Trimming at V came to 5 bases and at J to 7 bases, leaving 14 bases not matched to a gene. Germline V gene sequence: CDR1 SGHRS, CDR2 YFSETQ. The CDR3 DNA follows: TGCGCCAGCAGGTCCGGGACAGGGGATTCGGTACGTGGCTACACCTTC. Its translation: CASRSGTGDSVRGYTF.

The sample holds one count of this clone. This chain connects TRBV20-1 to TRBJ2-7, with TRBD1 matching over 7 bases. This CDR3 region has 11 residues. Germline trimming cut 6 bases from V and 5 bases from J; bases unmatched to any gene: 4. Germline loops: CDR1 DFQATT, CDR2 SNEGSKA (reference sequence). DNA of the CDR3: TGCAGTGCGACAGGGAGCCACGAGCAGTACTTC. This gives the protein CSATGSHEQYF.

The chain combines TRBV27 with TRBJ1-5, with D perhaps matching TRBD1 (5 bases). The germline V and J ends were trimmed by 2 bases and 3 bases, with 11 bases remaining between them. The CDR3 has 15 residues. Germline V lookup: CDR1 MNHEY, CDR2 SMNVEV (reference sequence). The CDR3 bases are TGTGCCAGCAGTTTAAAGGAGGGGTCCAATCAGCCCCAGCATTTT. As protein: CASSLKEGSNQPQHF.

This chain uses TRBV5-1 with TRBJ2-1; D unclear. This CDR3 comprises 15 residues. V was cut by 3 bases and J by 1 base, with 11 bases left in between. From germline, CDR1 is SGHRS and CDR2 YFSETQ. CDR3 sequence reads: CASSYGVVSYNEQFF. In nucleotides, the CDR3 is TGCGCCAGCAGCTACGGAGTAGTGTCCTACAATGAGCAGTTCTTC. The complete variable domain, with remaining parts taken from reference TRBV5-1 and TRBJ2-1, reads KAGVTQTPRYLIKTRGQQVTLSCSPISGHRSVSWYQQTPGQGLQFLFEYFSETQRNKGNFPGRFSGRQFSNSRSEMNVSTLELGDSALYLCASSYGVVSYNEQFFGPGTRLTVL.

The rearrangement links TRBV6-5 to TRBJ1-5; the D is unclear. The V gene's germline CDR1 is MNHEY and CDR2 SVGAGI. This CDR3 has 14 amino acids. V dropped 6 bases and J dropped 5 bases, with 14 bases sitting between them. CDR3 region: CASSSTGSYQPQHF. For the CDR3, the DNA is TGTGCCAGCAGCTCTACCGGGTCTTATCAGCCCCAGCATTTT.

V is TRBV6-5 and J is TRBJ1-3; 11 nucleotides align to TRBD1. The CDR3 is made up of 15 amino acids. The junction had 3 bases not matched to a gene; V was cut back by 6 bases and J by 2 bases. From germline, CDR1 is MNHEY and CDR2 SVGAGI. The CDR3 DNA is TGTGCCAGCAGCCCGGGACAGGGGGCTGGAAACACCATATATTTT. Amino acid sequence: CASSPGQGAGNTIYF.

In DNA form, the CDR3 reads TGCGCCAGCAGCCAAGTCCGGGACAGACATGAGCAGTTCTTC. This encodes CASSQVRDRHEQFF. V usage is TRBV4-3 and J usage is TRBJ2-1; 7 bases are a match to TRBD1. This CDR3 region has 14 residues. Looked up from germline, CDR1 is LGHNA and CDR2 is YSLEER. The J segment lost 8 bases and the V segment lost 1 base, leaving 5 bases of the junction unmatched.

This rearrangement joins TRBV27 to TRBJ1-2; D is possibly TRBD1 (5 bases). Between the trimmed V and J ends, which lost 4 bases and 6 bases, there was a span of 12 bases. Germline lookup yields CDR1 MNHEY and CDR2 SMNVEV (reference sequence). The CDR3 runs 13 residues. The CDR3 protein is CASSSSGNDGYTF. CDR3 nucleotides: TGTGCCAGCAGTTCGTCAGGGAATGATGGCTACACCTTC.

The rearrangement links TRBV6-1 to TRBJ2-2; D unclear. V was cut by 3 bases and J by 12 bases, with 8 bases left in between. Germline-derived CDR1 and CDR2 are MNHNS and SASEGT. This CDR3 region has 11 residues. Written as DNA, the CDR3 is TGTGCCAGCAGTGACCAGTCAAAGCTGTTTTTT. Translating gives CASSDQSKLFF.

This chain links TRBV7-2 with TRBJ1-2; TRBD1 might be the D (6 bases). The CDR3 loop spans 17 amino acids. The V gene's germline CDR1 is SGHTA and CDR2 FQGNSA. The germline V and J ends were trimmed by 5 bases and 2 bases, with 21 bases remaining between them. This CDR3 is CASSTQLIGGGNYGYTF. In DNA, the CDR3 is TGTGCCAGCAGCACTCAACTAATAGGGGGGGGCAACTATGGCTACACCTTC.

The chain links TRBV4-1 to TRBJ2-1, with TRBD2 matching 11 bases. The germline V gene has CDR1 MGHRA and CDR2 YSYEKL. The V and J ends lost 2 bases and 6 bases, in that order; junction bases with no gene match: 3. The CDR3 is 15 residues long. Here the CDR3 DNA reads TGCGCCAGCAGCCAAAGTACTAGCGGGAGCAATGAGCAGTTCTTC. Its protein product is CASSQSTSGSNEQFF.

This chain joins TRBV27 and TRBJ1-2, with no clear D. The CDR3 runs 13 residues. Germline V gene sequence: CDR1 MNHEY, CDR2 SMNVEV (reference sequence). With 6 bases removed from V and 3 bases from J, the gap between germline ends came to 11 bases. For the CDR3, the DNA is TGTGCCAGCAGCCCCGGTTCCTACTATGGCTACACCTTC. It translates to CASSPGSYYGYTF.

This chain links TRBV30 with TRBJ2-7; D is possibly TRBD2 (5 bases). The V end was cut by 7 bases, the J end by 4 bases, with 17 bases between. The CDR3 totals 13 residues. Germline CDR1 and CDR2: GTSNPN and SVGIG (reference sequence). CDR3 loop: CASFAGPDYEQYF. The CDR3, as DNA: TGTGCCTCCTTCGCGGGTCCGGATTACGAGCAGTACTTC.

The chain employs TRBV19 and TRBJ2-1, with TRBD2 matching over 8 bases. The germline V gene encodes CDR1 LNHDA and CDR2 SQIVND (reference sequence). Germline trimming cut 7 bases from V and 4 bases from J; bases unmatched to any gene: 9. This CDR3 spans 15 amino acids. CDR3 protein: CASIDGAGGYNEQFF. CDR3 DNA: TGTGCCAGTATCGATGGGGCGGGAGGATACAATGAGCAGTTCTTC. The full variable domain, in which reference TRBV19 and TRBJ2-1 provide the parts outside the CDR3, is DGGITQSPKYLFRKEGQNVTLSCEQNLNHDAMYWYRQDPGQGLRLIYYSQIVNDFQKGDIAEGYSVSREKKESFPLTVTSAQKNPTAFYLCASIDGAGGYNEQFFGPGTRLTVL.

This chain uses TRBV13 with TRBJ1-2; 9 bases fit TRBD1. The CDR3 is 15 residues long. In germline, CDR1 is PRHDT, CDR2 FYEKMQ (reference sequence). Losses at the gene ends were 4 bases for V and 6 bases for J; bases not matched to a gene: 9. CDR3 DNA sequence: TGTGCCAGCAGCTCAACCGGGACAGGGAAAGATGGCTACACCTTC. This sequence encodes CASSSTGTGKDGYTF.